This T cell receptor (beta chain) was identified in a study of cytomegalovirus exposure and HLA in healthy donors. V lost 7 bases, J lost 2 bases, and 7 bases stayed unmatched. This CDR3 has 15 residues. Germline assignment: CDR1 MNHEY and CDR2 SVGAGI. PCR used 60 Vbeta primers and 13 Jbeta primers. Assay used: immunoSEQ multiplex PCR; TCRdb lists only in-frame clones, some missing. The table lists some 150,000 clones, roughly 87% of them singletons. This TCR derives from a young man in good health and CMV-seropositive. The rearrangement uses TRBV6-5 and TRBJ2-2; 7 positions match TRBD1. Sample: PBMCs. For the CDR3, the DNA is TGTGCCAGCAAACTGGGACAGATTAACACCGGGGAGCTGTTTTTT. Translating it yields CASKLGQINTGELFF.